Each of the 16 T cell receptor beta chains below was sequenced from the same sample in a study of chemoradiotherapy in HPV16-positive cancers. Profiling relied on immunoSEQ multiplex PCR, and the TCRdb table lists in-frame clones only, not all of them. The profile shows approximately 1,300 clones, about 90% of them singletons. The sample was tumor tissue, taken from a patient who underwent chemoradiotherapy. The receptors derive from a human donor with HPV-associated anogenital cancer.

This chain connects TRBV10-2 to TRBJ2-7; D call uncertain. Germline CDR1 reads WSHSY; CDR2 reads SAAADI. CDR3 length: 14 amino acids. V lost 8 bases and J lost 7, with 21 bases in between. The CDR3 sequence: CASERPGRPSEQYF. The CDR3, as DNA: TGCGCCAGCGAGAGGCCCGGCAGACCTAGTGAGCAGTACTTC.

The rearrangement uses TRBV27 and TRBJ2-7; D perhaps matches TRBD2 (6 bases). Germline CDR1 and CDR2: MNHEY and SMNVEV (reference sequence). Trimming removed 6 bases from V and 5 bases from J, with 14 bases in between. The CDR3 runs to 13 residues. The chain's CDR3 is CASRGRGRDEQYF. In DNA, the CDR3 is TGTGCCAGCAGAGGGCGGGGACGGGACGAGCAGTACTTC.

CDR3 bases: TGTGCCAGCAGCTTATTCGGCCAGGGAGAGACCCAGTACTTC. Its protein is CASSLFGQGETQYF. The J gene is TRBJ2-5, the V gene TRBV7-2, with D possibly matching TRBD1 (5 bases). Germline lookup yields CDR1 SGHTA and CDR2 FQGNSA. This CDR3 has 14 amino acids. V shed 2 bases and J shed 4 bases, with 11 bases lying between them.

The chain uses TRBV7-8 and TRBJ2-1; 7 nucleotides match TRBD2. The CDR3 contains 14 residues. The germline gives CDR1 SGHVS, CDR2 FQNEAQ. The V segment lost 2 bases and the J segment 12 bases; nucleotides outside the gene matches: 10. CDR3 sequence (DNA): TGTGCCAGCAGCTTACGTATAACGGCGGGAGTGCAGTTCTTC. Protein sequence: CASSLRITAGVQFF.

The V and J genes are TRBV9 and TRBJ2-1, with TRBD1 identical over 9 bases. Per the germline V gene, CDR1 is SGDLS and CDR2 is YYNGEE. The CDR3 length is 15 residues. After removal of 4 bases from V and 6 bases from J, the junction contained 8 bases not matched to a gene. CDR3 loop: CASSSHQGQGNEQFF. In DNA, the CDR3 is TGTGCCAGCAGCTCTCACCAGGGACAGGGCAATGAGCAGTTCTTC.

CDR3 DNA sequence: TGTGCCAGCAGCTTAGAACACCTCTGGGGCTACACCTTC. Its protein is CASSLEHLWGYTF. The genes are TRBV7-8 and TRBJ1-2; D not resolved. The CDR3 has 13 amino acids. Germline CDR1 reads SGHVS; CDR2 reads FQNEAQ. The V gene lost 1 base and the J gene lost 8 bases, with 11 bases spanning the gap. Full variable domain (rest looked up from reference TRBV7-8 and TRBJ1-2): GAGVSQSPRYKVAKRGQDVALRCDPISGHVSLFWYQQALGQGPEFLTYFQNEAQLDKSGLPSDRFFAERPEGSVSTLKIQRTQQEDSAVYLCASSLEHLWGYTFGSGTRLTVV.

This chain connects TRBV19 to TRBJ2-2; D is unresolved. This CDR3 is built from 12 residues. CDR1 LNHDA and CDR2 SQIVND come from the germline V gene (reference sequence). Trimming shortened V by 5 bases and J by 6 bases, and 7 bases separated the two germline ends. The CDR3 region is CASSQYAGELFF. Written as DNA, the CDR3 is TGTGCCAGTAGTCAGTACGCCGGGGAGCTGTTTTTT.

The chain is built from TRBV2 and TRBJ1-2; D is unclear. The V and J ends lost 5 bases and 2 bases respectively, with 9 bases between them. CDR1 and CDR2 (germline): SNHLY, FYNNEI. The CDR3 length is 13 residues. CDR3 residues: CASSRGKNYGYTF. The CDR3 coding sequence is TGTGCCAGCAGTCGAGGGAAAAACTATGGCTACACCTTC.

The V gene is TRBV11-3, the J gene TRBJ2-1, with TRBD2 matching 16 bases. The CDR3 spans 15 residues. CDR1 is SGHNT, CDR2 YENEEA, per germline. J gave up 13 bases and V 5 bases, and 8 bases lay outside the gene matches. CDR3 sequence reads: CASSPPGLAGGYQFF. The CDR3 DNA reads TGTGCCAGCAGCCCCCCGGGACTAGCGGGAGGGTATCAGTTCTTC.

The V gene is TRBV6-1, the J gene TRBJ2-2; a weak D match, TRBD2 (6 bases). The CDR3 consists of 15 residues. Germline lookup yields CDR1 MNHNS and CDR2 SASEGT. V gave up 7 bases and J gave up 3 bases, with 15 bases separating them. CDR3 sequence (DNA): TGTGCCAGCATGGCGGGGACCGAGGACACCGGGGAGCTGTTTTTT. It encodes CASMAGTEDTGELFF.

The chain is built from TRBV11-2 and TRBJ2-1, with D possibly matching TRBD2 (6 bases). The CDR3 consists of 13 residues. Trimming removed 5 bases from V and 3 bases from J, with 8 bases in between. Germline assignment: CDR1 SGHAT and CDR2 FQNNGV. CDR3 nucleotides: TGTGCCAGCAGCCAGACTAGCTACAATGAGCAGTTCTTC. Its translation: CASSQTSYNEQFF.

The genes are TRBV6-4 and TRBJ1-1, with D maybe TRBD1 (5 bases). Germline V CDR1 and CDR2: MRHNA, SNTAGT. Deletions cut 7 bases from V and 5 bases from J, with 17 bases between. CDR3 length: 14 amino acids. CDR3 sequence (DNA): TGTGCCAGCAAGGCGGGGGTCGGGGCTACTGAAGCTTTCTTT. It specifies CASKAGVGATEAFF.

This clone appeared a single time. DNA of the CDR3: TGTGCCAGCAGCTTAACAGCGAACACCGGGGAGCTGTTTTTT. It specifies CASSLTANTGELFF. V gene TRBV7-3 combines with J gene TRBJ2-2; unclear D gene. Trimming removed 0 bases at V and 0 bases at J, with 2 bases between. Germline CDR1 reads SGHTA; CDR2 reads FQGTGA. The CDR3 length is 14 residues.

This sequence joins TRBV6-6 and TRBJ2-7; D could derive from TRBD1 or TRBD2 (5 bases each). The V end was cut by 3 bases, the J end by 4 bases, with 13 bases between. This CDR3 spans 14 amino acids. Germline CDR1 MNHNY, CDR2 SVGAGI (reference sequence). In nucleotides, the CDR3 is TGTGCCAGCAGTTATGCTGGGGGTAAATACGAGCAGTACTTC. Its protein is CASSYAGGKYEQYF.

The gene calls are TRBV10-1 and TRBJ2-7; a weak D match, TRBD2 (5 bases). Trimming removed 6 bases at V and 4 bases at J, with 16 bases between. The CDR3 spans 14 residues. Germline lookup yields CDR1 WNHNN and CDR2 SYGVQD (reference sequence). CDR3: CASRALDSGYEQYF. In DNA, the CDR3 is TGCGCCAGCAGAGCATTGGATTCGGGGTACGAGCAGTACTTC.

The chain joins TRBV25-1 to TRBJ1-1, with 8 bases fitting TRBD1. With V trimmed by 6 bases and J by 1 base, 1 base remained unmatched. The CDR3 loop spans 13 amino acids. Per the germline V gene, CDR1 is MGHDK and CDR2 is SYGVNS. This chain's CDR3 is CASSRGQNTEAFF. For the CDR3, the DNA is TGTGCCAGCAGCAGGGGGCAGAACACTGAAGCTTTCTTT.